A selection of T cell receptor beta chains follows, all from one sample in a study of blood T cells in healthy people across ages. TCRdb reprocessed the 5' RACE reads via MiXCR and lists one record per CDR3 protein. The sample yields about 1.5 million distinct CDR3 sequences, 35% to 45% seen once. Sequencing was done on a sample of blood. The receptors were gathered from a woman aged 18-29 years in good health. CDR3s include the opening cysteine and the closing phenylalanine or tryptophan. The D gene is left open where the match is weak. The listing skips clone size in some rows; elsewhere it reads once, few, many or a size class.

J gene: TRBJ1-2; D gene: .; clone size: .; V gene: TRBV2; CDR3 DNA: TGTGCCAGCAGTGGAATGAGCAGGGCTGGCTACACCTTC; CDR3 protein: CASSGMSRAGYTF
J gene: TRBJ2-3; D gene: .; clone size: .; V gene: TRBV3-1; CDR3 DNA: TGTGCCAGCAGTTACCTACTGGATCATGGAGATACGCAGTATTTT; CDR3 protein: CASSYLLDHGDTQYF
J gene: TRBJ2-1; D gene: .; clone size: .; V gene: TRBV11-2; CDR3 DNA: TGTGCCAGCAGCTCGCAGGACTACCGCTCCTACAATGAGCAGTTCTTC; CDR3 protein: CASSSQDYRSYNEQFF
J gene: TRBJ1-2; D gene: .; clone size: .; V gene: TRBV6-5; CDR3 DNA: TGTGCCAGCAGTCAGGGCCGGGACAATGCTGGCTACACCTTC; CDR3 protein: CASSQGRDNAGYTF
J gene: TRBJ1-2; D gene: .; clone size: few; V gene: TRBV2; CDR3 DNA: TGTGCCAGCAGTGAACTAGGCCAGGGGAATGGCTACACCTTC; CDR3 protein: CASSELGQGNGYTF
J gene: TRBJ1-2; D gene: .; clone size: few; V gene: TRBV6-5; CDR3 DNA: TGTGCCAGCAGTTACTCGAATCCAGGAATGAGCTATGGCTACACCTTC; CDR3 protein: CASSYSNPGMSYGYTF
J gene: TRBJ2-7; D gene: .; clone size: few; V gene: TRBV6-2/TRBV6-3; CDR3 DNA: TGTGCCAGCAGTTACTCGATCGACAGGCCCGGCGAGCAGTACTTC; CDR3 protein: CASSYSIDRPGEQYF
J gene: TRBJ2-7; D gene: .; clone size: .; V gene: TRBV20-1; CDR3 DNA: TGCAGTGCTAGACTTACAGGCTTGACCTACGAGCGGTACTTC; CDR3 protein: CSARLTGLTYERYF
J gene: TRBJ1-2; D gene: .; clone size: .; V gene: TRBV12-3/TRBV12-4; CDR3 DNA: TGTGCCAGCAGTTTGTCGGGGGTTCGTGTCTACACCTTC; CDR3 protein: CASSLSGVRVYTF
J gene: TRBJ2-1; D gene: .; clone size: few; V gene: TRBV20-1; CDR3 DNA: TGCAGTGCTAGAGGAAGGGGCGGGATTTCTCATAGCTCCTACAATGAGCAGTTCTTC; CDR3 protein: CSARGRGGISHSSYNEQFF
J gene: TRBJ1-5; D gene: .; clone size: few; V gene: TRBV6-2/TRBV6-3; CDR3 DNA: TGTGCCAGCAGTTTCGCTTACGGGACACCTAGCAATCAGCCCCAGCATTTT; CDR3 protein: CASSFAYGTPSNQPQHF
J gene: TRBJ2-3; D gene: .; clone size: .; V gene: TRBV4-1; CDR3 DNA: TGCGCCAGCAGCCAAGAAAGCACCCGGAGTACGCAGTATTTT; CDR3 protein: CASSQESTRSTQYF
J gene: TRBJ1-1; D gene: .; clone size: .; V gene: TRBV3-1; CDR3 DNA: TGTGCCAGCAGCTTCGCAGGGAGGTCTGAAGCTTTCTTT; CDR3 protein: CASSFAGRSEAFF
J gene: TRBJ1-1; D gene: TRBD1; clone size: few; V gene: TRBV18; CDR3 DNA: TGTGCCAGCTCAAAGGACAGGGGCGTGGTGAACACTGAAGCTTTCTTT; CDR3 protein: CASSKDRGVVNTEAFF
J gene: TRBJ1-5; D gene: .; clone size: .; V gene: TRBV20-1; CDR3 DNA: TGCAGTGCTCGACCGGGAGGAGAGCCCCAGCATTTT; CDR3 protein: CSARPGGEPQHF
J gene: TRBJ2-3; D gene: TRBD2; clone size: few; V gene: TRBV29-1; CDR3 DNA: TGCAGCGTTGTGATTGCGGGAGGTCACCAGCGTACGCAGTATTTT; CDR3 protein: CSVVIAGGHQRTQYF
J gene: TRBJ1-6; D gene: TRBD1; clone size: .; V gene: TRBV6-5; CDR3 DNA: TGTGCCAGCAGTTACCAGGGGGCTGTCGGTAATTCACCCCTCCACTTT; CDR3 protein: CASSYQGAVGNSPLHF
J gene: TRBJ2-7; D gene: TRBD2; clone size: .; V gene: TRBV6-5; CDR3 DNA: TGTGCCAGCAGCCTCGTTGATAGCGGGAGTTACGAGCAGTACTTC; CDR3 protein: CASSLVDSGSYEQYF
J gene: TRBJ1-5; D gene: .; clone size: .; V gene: TRBV27; CDR3 DNA: TGTGCCAGCAGTTTATTTGGACTGGTAGGGCCCCAGCATTTT; CDR3 protein: CASSLFGLVGPQHF
J gene: TRBJ2-1; D gene: .; clone size: .; V gene: TRBV7-8; CDR3 DNA: TGTGCCAGCAGCTCCGGAGGGGCAGGGGGCTACAATGAGCAGTTCTTC; CDR3 protein: CASSSGGAGGYNEQFF
J gene: TRBJ2-1; D gene: .; clone size: .; V gene: TRBV18; CDR3 DNA: TGTGCCAGCTCACCACCGACGAGTCAGCCCTACAATGAGCAGTTCTTC; CDR3 protein: CASSPPTSQPYNEQFF
J gene: TRBJ2-7; D gene: .; clone size: many; V gene: TRBV18; CDR3 DNA: TGTGCCAGCTCACCACCCACATCCTACGAGCAGTACTTC; CDR3 protein: CASSPPTSYEQYF
J gene: TRBJ2-3; D gene: .; clone size: .; V gene: TRBV6-5; CDR3 DNA: TGTGCCAGCAGTTGGGGACAAGTGAGCACAGATACGCAGTATTTT; CDR3 protein: CASSWGQVSTDTQYF
J gene: TRBJ2-3; D gene: .; clone size: once; V gene: TRBV18; CDR3 DNA: TGTGCCAGCTCACCGAAAGCTGGGCTAGATACGCAGTATTTT; CDR3 protein: CASSPKAGLDTQYF
J gene: TRBJ1-6; D gene: .; clone size: .; V gene: TRBV20-1; CDR3 DNA: TGCAGTGCTAGATCTTCCCGCAGGGGATCACCCCTCCACTTT; CDR3 protein: CSARSSRRGSPLHF
J gene: TRBJ2-7; D gene: TRBD1; clone size: many; V gene: TRBV2; CDR3 DNA: TGTGCCACAGGGACAGGGTTCTACAATGAGCAGTACTTC; CDR3 protein: CATGTGFYNEQYF
J gene: TRBJ2-1; D gene: .; clone size: few; V gene: TRBV20-1; CDR3 DNA: TGCAGTGCTAGAATGGGAGGACGGTCTTACAATGAGCAGTTCTTC; CDR3 protein: CSARMGGRSYNEQFF
J gene: TRBJ1-1; D gene: .; clone size: .; V gene: TRBV9; CDR3 DNA: TGTGCCAGCAGCGTAGCTAGCGGGTCTGAAGCTTTCTTT; CDR3 protein: CASSVASGSEAFF
J gene: TRBJ2-3; D gene: .; clone size: .; V gene: TRBV12-3/TRBV12-4; CDR3 DNA: TGTGCCAGCAGTCCGTACAAGAGCACAGATACGCAGTATTTT; CDR3 protein: CASSPYKSTDTQYF
J gene: TRBJ2-7; D gene: .; clone size: .; V gene: TRBV5-5; CDR3 DNA: TGTGCCAGCAGCCCCCCCCCTTCTGCTTTCTACGAGCAGTACTTC; CDR3 protein: CASSPPPSAFYEQYF
J gene: TRBJ1-5; D gene: TRBD1; clone size: .; V gene: TRBV12-3/TRBV12-4; CDR3 DNA: TGTGCCAGCAGCCAATCGGACAGGGGCCTTATTAGCAATCAGCCCCAGCATTTT; CDR3 protein: CASSQSDRGLISNQPQHF
J gene: TRBJ1-1; D gene: .; clone size: few; V gene: TRBV25-1; CDR3 DNA: TGTGCCAGCAGTGAATGGGGCCTCTACACTGAAGCTTTCTTT; CDR3 protein: CASSEWGLYTEAFF
J gene: TRBJ2-7; D gene: TRBD2; clone size: once; V gene: TRBV20-1; CDR3 DNA: TGCAGTGCGCGATATAGCGGGAGCCACTACGAGCAGTACTTC; CDR3 protein: CSARYSGSHYEQYF
J gene: TRBJ1-5; D gene: TRBD1; clone size: .; V gene: TRBV27; CDR3 DNA: TGTGCCAGCAGTTCCCATACCGGGACAGGGATTGATCAGCCCCAGCATTTT; CDR3 protein: CASSSHTGTGIDQPQHF
J gene: TRBJ1-5; D gene: TRBD1; clone size: .; V gene: TRBV12-3/TRBV12-4; CDR3 DNA: TGTGCCAGCAGGTCGACAGGGGGCTATCAGCCCCAGCATTTT; CDR3 protein: CASRSTGGYQPQHF
J gene: TRBJ1-5; D gene: TRBD1; clone size: .; V gene: TRBV11-2; CDR3 DNA: TGTGCCAGCAGCCTGGACAGGGGACCACATCGGCCCCAGCATTTT; CDR3 protein: CASSLDRGPHRPQHF
J gene: TRBJ2-7; D gene: .; clone size: .; V gene: TRBV20-1; CDR3 DNA: TGCAGTGCCACCAGGGCCATGGGCTACGAGCAGTACTTC; CDR3 protein: CSATRAMGYEQYF
J gene: TRBJ2-1; D gene: .; clone size: .; V gene: TRBV4-3; CDR3 DNA: TGCGCCAGCAGCCAAGGGGTCCTACTAAATGAGCAGTTCTTC; CDR3 protein: CASSQGVLLNEQFF
J gene: TRBJ2-7; D gene: TRBD1; clone size: .; V gene: TRBV4-1; CDR3 DNA: TGCGCCAGCAGCCACCTTGACAGGGTTAATGAGCAGTACTTC; CDR3 protein: CASSHLDRVNEQYF
J gene: TRBJ2-1; D gene: .; clone size: .; V gene: TRBV7-9; CDR3 DNA: TGTGCCAGCAGCTTCCCAAGAGGGGATGAGCGCTTCTTC; CDR3 protein: CASSFPRGDERFF
J gene: TRBJ2-1; D gene: .; clone size: few; V gene: TRBV4-2; CDR3 DNA: TGTGCCAGCAGCCAAGAAGAGGGCGGTTTTCCCTACAATGAGCAGTTCTTC; CDR3 protein: CASSQEEGGFPYNEQFF
J gene: TRBJ1-4; D gene: TRBD1; clone size: .; V gene: TRBV5-1; CDR3 DNA: TGCGCCAGCAGCTTCGGCAGGGGGTTTGAAAAACTGTTTTTT; CDR3 protein: CASSFGRGFEKLFF
J gene: TRBJ2-5; D gene: TRBD2; clone size: .; V gene: TRBV7-2; CDR3 DNA: TGTGCCAGCAGCTTATTCAGTAACCTAGCGGACCAAGAGACCCAGTACTTC; CDR3 protein: CASSLFSNLADQETQYF
J gene: TRBJ2-5; D gene: .; clone size: once; V gene: TRBV6-5; CDR3 DNA: TGTGCCAGCAGACCCGACAGAAATCACCAAGAGACCCAGTACTTC; CDR3 protein: CASRPDRNHQETQYF
J gene: TRBJ2-3; D gene: .; clone size: .; V gene: TRBV3-1; CDR3 DNA: TGTGCCAGCAGCCCGGGACATACACTGGGCACAGATACGCAGTATTTT; CDR3 protein: CASSPGHTLGTDTQYF
J gene: TRBJ1-4; D gene: .; clone size: few; V gene: TRBV27; CDR3 DNA: TGTGCCAGCAGTCGCCCGGGACTCGCGGAAAAACTGTTTTTT; CDR3 protein: CASSRPGLAEKLFF
J gene: TRBJ1-2; D gene: TRBD1; clone size: .; V gene: TRBV7-6; CDR3 DNA: TGTGCCAGCAGCCGCTGGAGGGGACAGGACTCCCAGGGCTACACCTTC; CDR3 protein: CASSRWRGQDSQGYTF
J gene: TRBJ2-3; D gene: .; clone size: .; V gene: TRBV4-1; CDR3 DNA: TGCGCCAGCAGCCTCAGAGGAGTTGGATCTCCACTGGGCACAGATACGCAGTATTTT; CDR3 protein: CASSLRGVGSPLGTDTQYF
J gene: TRBJ2-1; D gene: .; clone size: .; V gene: TRBV6-5; CDR3 DNA: TGTGCCAGCAGTTACTGGGCTAGCCCCGACAATGAGCAGTTCTTC; CDR3 protein: CASSYWASPDNEQFF
J gene: TRBJ2-1; D gene: TRBD2; clone size: few; V gene: TRBV4-3; CDR3 DNA: TGCGCCAGCAGCCAAGAACTAGCGGGAGGGGGGTATGAGCAGTTCTTC; CDR3 protein: CASSQELAGGGYEQFF
J gene: TRBJ1-2; D gene: .; clone size: .; V gene: TRBV12-3/TRBV12-4; CDR3 DNA: TGTGCCAGCAGTTTTCGCCAGAGAGGAAACTATGGCTACACCTTC; CDR3 protein: CASSFRQRGNYGYTF
J gene: TRBJ2-5; D gene: .; clone size: few; V gene: TRBV11-2; CDR3 DNA: TGTGCCAGCAGCTTACAGGCAGACCAAGAGACCCAGTACTTC; CDR3 protein: CASSLQADQETQYF
J gene: TRBJ2-1; D gene: .; clone size: few; V gene: TRBV6-5; CDR3 DNA: TGTGCCATCTCCCGAAGGGGGTCTCACTCCTACAATGAGCAGTTCTTC; CDR3 protein: CAISRRGSHSYNEQFF
J gene: TRBJ2-2; D gene: .; clone size: .; V gene: TRBV7-9; CDR3 DNA: TGCTCTCCGGGACTGGCGAACACCGGGGAGCTGTTTTTT; CDR3 protein: CSPGLANTGELFF